These 17 T cell receptor beta chains came from one sample sequenced in a study of blood T cell repertoires in COVID-19. The data were produced by immunoSEQ multiplex PCR, yet TCRdb's version contains in-frame clones alone and is incomplete. Among about 280,000 clones listed, nearly 90% were seen once. Material: PBMCs or T cells enriched from blood (not recorded which). The receptor set was obtained from a woman in her fifties or sixties who had recovered from COVID-19.

This chain uses TRBV6-5 with TRBJ2-3, with a tentative D call TRBD1 (5 bases). V was trimmed by 6 bases and J by 8 bases, leaving 12 bases between them. The CDR3 length is 12 residues. Germline-derived CDR1 and CDR2 are MNHEY and SVGAGI. DNA of the CDR3: TGTGCCAGCAGCCGCGACAGAGGTACGCAGTATTTT. Its translation: CASSRDRGTQYF.

The chain joins TRBV2 to TRBJ1-1; no reliable D call. Trimming stripped 3 bases from V and 3 bases from J, with 8 bases between. From germline, CDR1 is SNHLY and CDR2 FYNNEI. The CDR3 totals 13 residues. This CDR3 is CASSDLVDTEAFF. CDR3 coding DNA: TGTGCCAGCAGTGATTTAGTCGACACTGAAGCTTTCTTT.

V gene TRBV24-1 combines with J gene TRBJ1-5; D might be TRBD1 (5 bases). Trimming shortened V by 10 bases and J by 4 bases, and 13 bases separated the two germline ends. CDR3 length equals 13 residues. Germline assignment: CDR1 KGHDR and CDR2 SFDVKD. The CDR3 DNA reads TGTGCCACAGGGTACGGGGGTAATCAGCCCCAGCATTTT. Translating gives CATGYGGNQPQHF.

This sequence joins TRBV5-1 and TRBJ2-1; the match to TRBD2 covers 14 bases. This CDR3 contains 16 residues. V lost 4 bases, J lost 7 bases, and 7 bases stayed unmatched. The germline V gene encodes CDR1 SGHRS and CDR2 YFSETQ. The CDR3 sequence is CASSTGTSGGENEQFF. The CDR3 region has the DNA TGCGCCAGCAGCACCGGGACTAGCGGGGGTGAGAATGAGCAGTTCTTC.

This chain joins TRBV9 and TRBJ1-6, with a weak D call TRBD1 (6 bases). The CDR3 consists of 15 residues. Trimming cost V 4 bases and J 4 bases, with 12 bases left between them. CDR1 is SGDLS, CDR2 YYNGEE, per germline. CDR3 in amino acids: CASSPRTGYNSPLHF. CDR3 DNA: TGTGCCAGCAGCCCGAGAACAGGGTATAATTCACCCCTCCACTTT. The full variable domain, completed using reference TRBV9 and TRBJ1-6, is DSGVTQTPKHLITATGQRVTLRCSPRSGDLSVYWYQQSLDQGLQFLIQYYNGEERAKGNILERFSAQQFPDLHSELNLSSLELGDSALYFCASSPRTGYNSPLHFGNGTRLTVT.

This clone was counted a single time. This chain links TRBV10-1 with TRBJ1-4; perhaps TRBD1 as D (5 bases). Trimming took 4 bases from V and 10 from J, leaving 16 bases between them. The CDR3 spans 14 residues. In germline, CDR1 is WNHNN, CDR2 SYGVQD (reference sequence). CDR3 amino acids: CASSAGGVEGKLFF. CDR3 coding DNA: TGCGCCAGCAGTGCCGGAGGGGTTGAGGGAAAACTGTTTTTT.

V is TRBV4-1 and J is TRBJ1-5; no firm D call. The CDR3 loop spans 16 amino acids. V lost 0 bases and J lost 7, with 16 bases in between. Germline V lookup: CDR1 MGHRA, CDR2 YSYEKL. The CDR3 DNA is TGCGCCAGCAGCCAAGAAGAGAGCCCAACGGGGCAGCCCCAGCATTTT. This encodes CASSQEESPTGQPQHF.

This sequence joins TRBV5-1 and TRBJ2-3, with D unresolved. The germline V and J ends were trimmed by 0 bases and 2 bases, with 7 bases remaining between them. The CDR3 has 14 residues. The germline gives CDR1 SGHRS, CDR2 YFSETQ. The CDR3 loop reads CASSLDRTTDTQYF. DNA for the CDR3: TGCGCCAGCAGCTTGGACAGAACCACAGATACGCAGTATTTT.

This clone has only a few counts. The chain employs TRBV6-5 and TRBJ2-7; TRBD2 matches 11 bases. Germline trimming cut 0 bases from V and 7 bases from J; bases unmatched to any gene: 8. The length of the CDR3 is 16 residues. Germline V CDR1 and CDR2: MNHEY, SVGAGI. The CDR3, as DNA: TGTGCCAGCAGTTACTCCCTAGCGGGAGGTCGTCGGGAGCAGTACTTC. Its protein product is CASSYSLAGGRREQYF.

The chain uses TRBV19 and TRBJ2-1, with a weak D call TRBD2 (6 bases). Trimming took off 6 bases at V and 9 bases at J, with 12 bases between the two ends. The CDR3 has 12 residues. Per the germline V gene, CDR1 is LNHDA and CDR2 is SQIVND (reference sequence). CDR3 in DNA: TGTGCCAGTAGCGGGAGAAGGACTGAGCAGTTCTTC. Translated: CASSGRRTEQFF.

V gene TRBV7-3 combines with J gene TRBJ2-1; 8 bases are shared with TRBD2. V gave up 4 bases and J gave up 5 bases; unmatched junction bases: 25. The germline V gene encodes CDR1 SGHTA and CDR2 FQGTGA. This CDR3 comprises 21 residues. The CDR3 DNA follows: TGTGCCAGCAGCTCCCGGGGTAGTAGCGGGGCCTCATCCGGCGGTGACAATGAGCAGTTCTTC. It yields the protein CASSSRGSSGASSGGDNEQFF.

The chain uses TRBV13 and TRBJ2-7; D gene uncertain. There are 11 residues in the CDR3. The ends were cut back, 5 bases at V and 6 bases at J, with 8 bases in the middle. Germline values: CDR1 PRHDT, CDR2 FYEKMQ (reference sequence). Here the CDR3 DNA reads TGTGCCAGCAGCCCTAGACGCGAGCAGTACTTC. Residues: CASSPRREQYF.

The sample holds one count of this clone. The gene calls are TRBV5-4 and TRBJ1-4, with D hard to call. Per the germline V gene, CDR1 is SGHNT and CDR2 is YYREEE (reference sequence). V dropped 5 bases and J dropped 8 bases, with 19 bases sitting between them. The CDR3 totals 15 residues. The chain's CDR3 is CASSPSSNDWEKLFF. Here the CDR3 DNA reads TGTGCCAGCAGTCCGTCCTCTAATGATTGGGAAAAACTGTTTTTT.

The chain links TRBV5-1 to TRBJ1-1; 8 bases map to TRBD1. The CDR3 has 15 amino acids. The trim removed 2 bases at V and 3 bases at J, leaving 6 bases unmatched. Germline V lookup: CDR1 SGHRS, CDR2 YFSETQ. The CDR3 region has the DNA TGCGCCAGCAGCTTCGTACCACAGGGGGACACTGAAGCTTTCTTT. Translated: CASSFVPQGDTEAFF.

The chain combines TRBV28 with TRBJ1-2, with D possibly TRBD1 on 6 matching bases. Deletions cut 10 bases from V and 6 bases from J, with 12 bases between. The length of the CDR3 is 11 residues. CDR1 MDHEN and CDR2 SYDVKM come from the germline V gene. As DNA, the CDR3 is TGTGCCACATACAGGGTTGATGGCTACACCTTC. This translates into CATYRVDGYTF.

CDR3 sequence reads: CASSLGSRQSGKLFF. The DNA for the CDR3 is TGTGCCAGCAGCTTAGGAAGTAGACAGTCGGGAAAACTGTTTTTT. The chain joins TRBV7-2 to TRBJ1-4; TRBD1 is a possible D gene (5 bases). Germline V gene sequence: CDR1 SGHTA, CDR2 FQGNSA. This CDR3 has 15 residues. Trimming shortened V by 1 base and J by 10 bases, and 16 bases separated the two germline ends.

Here the CDR3 DNA reads TGTGCCAGTCGGGACAGAACATACTCTGGAAACACCATATATTTT. Amino acids: CASRDRTYSGNTIYF. The chain couples TRBV19 to TRBJ1-3, with 7 positions matching TRBD1. The germline V gene encodes CDR1 LNHDA and CDR2 SQIVND (reference sequence). Trimming removed 8 bases from V and 0 bases from J; junction bases left unmatched: 7. The CDR3 covers 15 residues.